This TCR beta chain was captured in a study of CD8+ T cells in alopecia areata. Overall study results and limits: Normal scalp had lower clonality than lesional scalp, with alopecia totalis/universalis lesions showing this most strongly.

The treatment denotes: oral pan-JAK inhibitor, 5-10 mg twice daily. Starting from PBMCs, sorting isolated CD4+ and CD8+ T cells. Remarks on this clone: What it binds is unknown.

This CDR3 is built from 15 residues. Germline CDR1 and CDR2: SEHNR and FQNEAQ (reference sequence). Trimming stripped 4 bases from V and 2 bases from J, with 15 bases between. Extraction and reverse transcription of RNA yielded cDNA as the sequencing template. Generated by immunoSEQ multiplex PCR, the TCRdb table keeps only in-frame clones and is missing some. Found here are 130,000 or so clones, about 88% of them singletons; the top ten hold approximately 13%. This TCR derives from a human donor with alopecia areata. This chain links TRBV7-9 with TRBJ2-7, with D possibly matching TRBD1 (6 bases). This material consisted of CD8+ T cells sorted from blood, taken at week 4, from a patient treated with tofacitinib. The chain's CDR3 is CASSSTSRTAYEQYF. The DNA of the CDR3 is TGTGCCAGCAGCTCAACCTCAAGGACAGCCTACGAGCAGTACTTC.